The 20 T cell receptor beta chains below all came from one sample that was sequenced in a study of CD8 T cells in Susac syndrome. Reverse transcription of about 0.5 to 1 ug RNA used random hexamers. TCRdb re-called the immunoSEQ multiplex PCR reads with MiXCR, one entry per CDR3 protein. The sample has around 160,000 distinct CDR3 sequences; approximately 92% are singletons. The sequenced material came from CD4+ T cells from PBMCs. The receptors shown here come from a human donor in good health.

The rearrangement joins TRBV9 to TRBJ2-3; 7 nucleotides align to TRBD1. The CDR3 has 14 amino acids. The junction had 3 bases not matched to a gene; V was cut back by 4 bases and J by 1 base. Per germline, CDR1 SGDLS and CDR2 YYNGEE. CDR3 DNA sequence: TGTGCCAGCAGCCCAGGGACAGGCACAGATACGCAGTATTTT. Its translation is CASSPGTGTDTQYF.

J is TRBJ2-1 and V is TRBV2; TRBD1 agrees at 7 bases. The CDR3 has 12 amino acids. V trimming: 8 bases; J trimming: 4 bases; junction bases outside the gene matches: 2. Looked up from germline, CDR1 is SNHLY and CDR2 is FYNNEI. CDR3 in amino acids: CASGTDYNEQFF. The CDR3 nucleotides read TGTGCCAGCGGGACAGATTACAATGAGCAGTTCTTC.

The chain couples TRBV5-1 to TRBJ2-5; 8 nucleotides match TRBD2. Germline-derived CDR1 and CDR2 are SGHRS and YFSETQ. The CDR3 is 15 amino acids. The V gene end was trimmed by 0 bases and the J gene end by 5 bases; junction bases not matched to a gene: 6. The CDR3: CASSLAGGGPETQYF. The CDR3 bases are TGCGCCAGCAGCTTGGCCGGGGGGGGTCCGGAGACCCAGTACTTC.

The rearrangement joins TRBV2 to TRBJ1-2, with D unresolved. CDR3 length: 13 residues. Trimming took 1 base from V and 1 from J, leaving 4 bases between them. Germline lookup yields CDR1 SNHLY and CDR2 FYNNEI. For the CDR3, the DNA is TGTGCCAGCAGTGAAGGAGATAACTATGGCTACACCTTC. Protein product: CASSEGDNYGYTF.

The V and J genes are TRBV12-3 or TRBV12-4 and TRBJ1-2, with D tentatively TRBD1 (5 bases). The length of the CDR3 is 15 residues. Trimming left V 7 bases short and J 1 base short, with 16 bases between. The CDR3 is CASTSTQGLNYGYTF. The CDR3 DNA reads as TGTGCCAGCACCTCAACCCAGGGTCTTAACTATGGCTACACCTTC.

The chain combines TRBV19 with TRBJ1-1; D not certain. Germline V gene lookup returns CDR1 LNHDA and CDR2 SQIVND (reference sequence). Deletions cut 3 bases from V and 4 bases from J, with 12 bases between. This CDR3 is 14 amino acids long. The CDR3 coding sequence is TGTGCCAGTAGTATGCCCTGGGGAGCCACTGAAGCTTTCTTT. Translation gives CASSMPWGATEAFF. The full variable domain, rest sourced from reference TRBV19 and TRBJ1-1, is DGGITQSPKYLFRKEGQNVTLSCEQNLNHDAMYWYRQDPGQGLRLIYYSQIVNDFQKGDIAEGYSVSREKKESFPLTVTSAQKNPTAFYLCASSMPWGATEAFFGQGTRLTVV.

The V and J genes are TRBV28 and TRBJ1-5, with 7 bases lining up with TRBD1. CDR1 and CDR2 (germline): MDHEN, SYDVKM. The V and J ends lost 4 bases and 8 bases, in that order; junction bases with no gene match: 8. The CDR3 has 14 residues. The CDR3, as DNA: TGTGCCAGCAGTTCTTCACAGGGGCGGAAGCCCCAGCATTTT. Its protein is CASSSSQGRKPQHF.

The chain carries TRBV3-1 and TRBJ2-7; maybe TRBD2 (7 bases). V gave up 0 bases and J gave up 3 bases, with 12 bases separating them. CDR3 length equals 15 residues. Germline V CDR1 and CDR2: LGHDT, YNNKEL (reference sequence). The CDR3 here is CASSQDGGRYYEQYF. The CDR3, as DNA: TGTGCCAGCAGCCAAGACGGGGGGCGGTACTACGAGCAGTACTTC.

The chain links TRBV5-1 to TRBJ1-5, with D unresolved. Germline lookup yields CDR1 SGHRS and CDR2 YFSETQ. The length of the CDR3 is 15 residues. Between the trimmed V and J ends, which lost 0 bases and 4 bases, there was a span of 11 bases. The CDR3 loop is CASSLDGGNNQPQHF. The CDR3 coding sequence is TGCGCCAGCAGCTTGGACGGAGGAAATAATCAGCCCCAGCATTTT.

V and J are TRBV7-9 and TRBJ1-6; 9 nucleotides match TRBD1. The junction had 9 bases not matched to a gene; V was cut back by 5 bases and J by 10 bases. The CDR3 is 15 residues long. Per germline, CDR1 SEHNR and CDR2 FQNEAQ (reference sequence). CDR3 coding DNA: TGTGCCAGCAGCGGACCCGGGGACAGGGCCTCACCCCTCCACTTT. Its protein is CASSGPGDRASPLHF.

In nucleotides, the CDR3 is TGTGCCAGCAGCGGGGGGTACAATGAGCAGTTCTTC. Protein: CASSGGYNEQFF. The chain uses TRBV7-2 and TRBJ2-1; D may be TRBD2 (6 bases). The CDR3 is 12 residues long. Trimming took off 5 bases at V and 4 bases at J, with 6 bases between the two ends. CDR1 SGHTA and CDR2 FQGNSA come from the germline V gene.

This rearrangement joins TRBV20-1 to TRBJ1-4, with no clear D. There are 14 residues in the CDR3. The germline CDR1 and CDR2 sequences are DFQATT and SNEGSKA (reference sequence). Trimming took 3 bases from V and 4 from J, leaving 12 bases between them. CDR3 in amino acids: CSASLGLGNEKLFF. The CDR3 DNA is TGCAGTGCTAGCCTTGGTTTGGGTAATGAAAAACTGTTTTTT.

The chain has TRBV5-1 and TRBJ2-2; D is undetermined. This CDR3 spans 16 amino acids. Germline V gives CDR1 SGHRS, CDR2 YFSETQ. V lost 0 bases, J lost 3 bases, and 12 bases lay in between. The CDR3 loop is CASSLVPGPDTGELFF. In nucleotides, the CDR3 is TGCGCCAGCAGCTTGGTCCCGGGCCCCGACACCGGGGAGCTGTTTTTT.

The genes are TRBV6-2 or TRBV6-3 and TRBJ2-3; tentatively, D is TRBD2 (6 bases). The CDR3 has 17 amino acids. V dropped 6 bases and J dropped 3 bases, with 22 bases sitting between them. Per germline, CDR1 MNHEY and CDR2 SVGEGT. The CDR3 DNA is TGTGCCAGCAGCTATCTCCCCGGGACTGGAAAAACAGATACGCAGTATTTT. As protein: CASSYLPGTGKTDTQYF.

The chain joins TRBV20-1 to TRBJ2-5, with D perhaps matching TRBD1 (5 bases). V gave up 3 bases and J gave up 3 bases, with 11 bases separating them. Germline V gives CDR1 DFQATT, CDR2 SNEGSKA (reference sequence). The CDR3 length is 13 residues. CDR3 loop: CSASRVGEETQYF. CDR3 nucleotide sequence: TGCAGTGCTAGTCGGGTAGGGGAAGAGACCCAGTACTTC.

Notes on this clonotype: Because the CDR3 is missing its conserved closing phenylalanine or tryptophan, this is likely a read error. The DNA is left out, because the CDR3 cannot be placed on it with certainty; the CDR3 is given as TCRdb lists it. The CDR3 region is CASSSPTGPSLI. The V gene is TRBV6-6, the J gene TRBJ2-7; the D call in the table, TRBD1, was not verified against the DNA. Per the germline V gene, CDR1 is MNHNY and CDR2 is SVGAGI (reference sequence). The CDR3 adds up to 12 amino acids, both ends counted.

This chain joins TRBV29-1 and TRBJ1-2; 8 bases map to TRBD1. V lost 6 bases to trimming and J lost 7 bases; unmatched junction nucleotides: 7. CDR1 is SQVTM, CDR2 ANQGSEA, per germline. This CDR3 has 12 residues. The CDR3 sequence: CSVTGQASGYTF. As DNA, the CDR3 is TGCAGCGTGACGGGACAGGCTTCTGGCTACACCTTC.

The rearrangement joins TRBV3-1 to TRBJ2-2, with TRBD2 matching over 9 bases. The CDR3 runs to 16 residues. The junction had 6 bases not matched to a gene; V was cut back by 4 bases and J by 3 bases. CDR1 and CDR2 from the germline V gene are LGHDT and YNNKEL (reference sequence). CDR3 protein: CASSPRIAGDTGELFF. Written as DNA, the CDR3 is TGTGCCAGCAGCCCCAGGATAGCGGGGGACACCGGGGAGCTGTTTTTT.

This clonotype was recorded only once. CDR3 sequence reads: CASSVATEGITEAFF. In DNA, the CDR3 is TGTGCCAGCAGCGTAGCTACCGAGGGTATTACTGAAGCTTTCTTT. This sequence joins TRBV9 and TRBJ1-1; D unclear. Trimming took off 0 bases at V and 5 bases at J, with 14 bases between the two ends. Germline V gene lookup returns CDR1 SGDLS and CDR2 YYNGEE. The CDR3 sequence is 15 residues long.

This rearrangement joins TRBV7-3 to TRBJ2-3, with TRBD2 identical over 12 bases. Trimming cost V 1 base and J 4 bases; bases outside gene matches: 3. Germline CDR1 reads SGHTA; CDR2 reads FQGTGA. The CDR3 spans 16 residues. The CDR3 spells CASSLRPSGGADTQYF. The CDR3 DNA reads TGTGCCAGCAGCTTAAGACCTAGCGGGGGGGCAGATACGCAGTATTTT.